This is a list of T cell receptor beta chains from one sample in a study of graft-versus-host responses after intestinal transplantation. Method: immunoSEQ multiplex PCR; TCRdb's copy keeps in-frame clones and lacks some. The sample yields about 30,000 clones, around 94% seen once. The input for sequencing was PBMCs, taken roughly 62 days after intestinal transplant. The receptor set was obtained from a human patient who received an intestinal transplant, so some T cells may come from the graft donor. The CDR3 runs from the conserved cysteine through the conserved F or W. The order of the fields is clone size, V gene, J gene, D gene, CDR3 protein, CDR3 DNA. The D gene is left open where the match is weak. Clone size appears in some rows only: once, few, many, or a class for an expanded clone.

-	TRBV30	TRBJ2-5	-	CAWSVLQGFQETQYF	TGTGCCTGGAGTGTACTACAGGGCTTCCAAGAGACCCAGTACTTC
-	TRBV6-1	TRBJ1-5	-	CASSFPREPQHF	TGTGCCAGCAGTTTCCCCCGAGAGCCCCAGCATTTT
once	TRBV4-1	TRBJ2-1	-	CASSQSGTGEQFF	TGCGCCAGCAGCCAATCAGGGACGGGTGAGCAGTTCTTC
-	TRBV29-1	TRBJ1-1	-	CSVEWQGGTEAFF	TGCAGCGTTGAGTGGCAGGGAGGGACTGAAGCTTTCTTT
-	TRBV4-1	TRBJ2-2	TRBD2	CASSQVWREKDGELFF	TGCGCCAGCAGCCAAGTGTGGCGGGAGAAAGACGGGGAGCTGTTTTTT
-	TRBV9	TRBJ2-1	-	CASSVHGREQFF	TGTGCCAGCAGCGTACACGGCCGGGAGCAGTTCTTC
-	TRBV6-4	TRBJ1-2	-	CAIRTATFNYGYTF	TGTGCCATCCGGACAGCTACATTTAACTATGGCTACACCTTC
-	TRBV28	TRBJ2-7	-	CASSLRDTAYEQYF	TGTGCCAGCAGTTTAAGGGACACAGCCTACGAGCAGTACTTC
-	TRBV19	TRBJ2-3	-	CASSIDVAASTDTQYF	TGTGCCAGTAGTATAGACGTAGCGGCTAGCACAGATACGCAGTATTTT
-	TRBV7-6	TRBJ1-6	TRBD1	CASSPLGQGNSPLHF	TGTGCCAGCAGCCCGCTTGGACAGGGAAATTCACCCCTCCACTTT
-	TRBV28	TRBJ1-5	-	CASDRFASGNQPQHF	TGTGCCAGCGATCGCTTCGCGTCGGGTAATCAGCCCCAGCATTTT
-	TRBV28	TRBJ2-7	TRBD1	CASSLSTGGEQYF	TGTGCCAGCAGTTTATCGACAGGGGGCGAGCAGTACTTC
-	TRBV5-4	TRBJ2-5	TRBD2	CASSLGTSGAYQETQYF	TGTGCCAGCAGCTTGGGGACTAGCGGGGCATACCAAGAGACCCAGTACTTC
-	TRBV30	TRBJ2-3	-	CAVGDTQYF	TGTGCTGTGGGAGATACGCAGTATTTT
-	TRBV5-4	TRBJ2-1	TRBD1	CASSYLTGANYNEQFF	TGTGCCAGCAGCTATCTAACAGGGGCGAACTACAATGAGCAGTTCTTC
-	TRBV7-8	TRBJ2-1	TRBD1	CASTSWGPGQGYNEQFF	TGTGCCAGCACCTCCTGGGGCCCGGGACAGGGCTACAATGAGCAGTTCTTC
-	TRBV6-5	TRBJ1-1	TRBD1	CASSEKTGMNTEAFF	TGTGCCAGCAGCGAAAAGACAGGGATGAACACTGAAGCTTTCTTT
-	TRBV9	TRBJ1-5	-	CASSIIGQGTNQPQHF	TGTGCCAGCAGCATAATTGGTCAGGGAACTAATCAGCCCCAGCATTTT
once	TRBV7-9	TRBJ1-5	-	CASSPPNQPQHF	TGTGCCAGCAGCCCACCCAATCAGCCCCAGCATTTT
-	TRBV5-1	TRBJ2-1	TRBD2	CASKWGTSGPNEQFF	TGCGCCAGCAAATGGGGGACTAGCGGACCAAATGAGCAGTTCTTC
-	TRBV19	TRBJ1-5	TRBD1	CASSTDRYQPQHF	TGTGCCAGTAGTACGGACAGGTATCAGCCCCAGCATTTT
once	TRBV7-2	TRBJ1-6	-	CASSFLPLGYNSPLHF	TGTGCCAGCAGCTTCCTACCTTTAGGCTATAATTCACCCCTCCACTTT
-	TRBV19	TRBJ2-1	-	CASSIGYNEQFF	TGTGCCAGTAGTATAGGGTACAATGAGCAGTTCTTC
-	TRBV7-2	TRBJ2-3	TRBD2	CASSSGGDTQYF	TGTGCCAGCAGCTCCGGGGGGGATACGCAGTATTTT
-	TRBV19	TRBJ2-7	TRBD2	CASSTGLAGFYEQYF	TGTGCCAGTAGTACGGGCCTAGCGGGATTCTACGAGCAGTACTTC
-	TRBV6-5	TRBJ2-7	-	CASSELGEVHEQYF	TGTGCCAGCAGTGAACTTGGCGAAGTTCACGAGCAGTACTTC
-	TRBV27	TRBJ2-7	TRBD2	CASSLMGGAYEQYF	TGTGCCAGCAGTTTAATGGGGGGGGCCTACGAGCAGTACTTC
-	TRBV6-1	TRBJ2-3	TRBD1	CASRDRGTSTDTQYF	TGTGCCAGCCGGGACAGGGGGACTAGCACAGATACGCAGTATTTT
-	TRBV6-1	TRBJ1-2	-	CASSELITRVRPYGYTF	TGTGCCAGCAGTGAATTGATAACGAGGGTCCGTCCCTATGGCTACACCTTC
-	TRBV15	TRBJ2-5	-	CATSIRGETRETQYF	TGTGCCACCAGCATAAGAGGGGAGACCCGGGAGACCCAGTACTTC
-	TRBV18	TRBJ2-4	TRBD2	CASSPLRLAKNIQCF	TGTGCCAGCTCACCACTAAGACTAGCCAAAAACATTCAGTGCTTC
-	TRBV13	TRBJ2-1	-	CASSLGQFIDEQFF	TGTGCCAGCAGCTTGGGGCAGTTTATCGATGAGCAGTTCTTC
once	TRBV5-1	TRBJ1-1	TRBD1	CASSLEPGGRPEAFF	TGCGCCAGCAGCTTGGAGCCAGGGGGCCGTCCTGAAGCTTTCTTT
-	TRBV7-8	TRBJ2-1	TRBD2	CASSGRDGGRFHNEQFF	TGTGCCAGCAGCGGAAGAGACGGCGGGAGATTCCACAATGAGCAGTTCTTC
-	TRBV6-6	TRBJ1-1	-	CASSLGVSTEAFF	TGTGCCAGCAGTTTGGGAGTTAGCACTGAAGCTTTCTTT
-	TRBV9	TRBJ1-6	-	CASSTGHSYNSPLHF	TGTGCCAGCAGCACTGGACACTCCTATAATTCACCCCTCCACTTT
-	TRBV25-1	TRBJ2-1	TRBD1	CASHGTGLNEQFF	TGTGCCAGCCACGGGACAGGGCTCAATGAGCAGTTCTTC
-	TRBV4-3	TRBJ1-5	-	CASSQEIGLSNQPQHF	TGCGCCAGCAGCCAAGAGATAGGACTTAGCAATCAGCCCCAGCATTTT
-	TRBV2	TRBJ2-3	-	CATRRSTDTQYF	TGTGCCACCCGACGAAGCACAGATACGCAGTATTTT
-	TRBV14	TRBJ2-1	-	CASSLPGTEPYNEQFF	TGTGCCAGCAGCCTTCCCGGGACGGAACCTTACAATGAGCAGTTCTTC
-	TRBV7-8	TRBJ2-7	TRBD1	CASSLGLTGRDEQYF	TGTGCCAGCAGCTTGGGCTTGACAGGGCGGGACGAGCAGTACTTC
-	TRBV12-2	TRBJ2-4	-	CASRSLTRDRGTKNIQYF	TGTGCAAGTCGCTCCCTCACCCGGGACAGGGGGACCAAAAACATTCAGTACTTC
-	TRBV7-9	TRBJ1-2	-	CASSLGQGNYGYTF	TGTGCCAGCAGCTTAGGGCAGGGAAACTATGGCTACACCTTC
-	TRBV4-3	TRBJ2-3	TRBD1	CASSQDEGQGTDTQYF	TGCGCCAGCAGCCAAGATGAGGGACAGGGCACAGATACGCAGTATTTT
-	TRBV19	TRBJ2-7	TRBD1	CASSSWTGANEQYF	TGTGCCAGTAGTAGTTGGACAGGGGCCAACGAGCAGTACTTC
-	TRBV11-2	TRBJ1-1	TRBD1	CASSPWTGENTEAFF	TGTGCCAGCAGCCCCTGGACAGGGGAGAACACTGAAGCTTTCTTT